The sequence of this T cell receptor beta chain was determined in a study of blood T cells in healthy people across ages. Looked up from germline, CDR1 is KGHDR and CDR2 is SFDVKD. The trim removed 9 bases at V and 5 bases at J, leaving 3 bases unmatched. The CDR3 has 13 residues. A minimum of 6 million PBMCs was isolated per sample. A minimum of 5 micrograms of total RNA was extracted per sample. The second PCR ran roughly 6 to 11 cycles with a sample-barcoded 5' primer and J-beta primers. TCRdb reprocessed the 5' RACE reads via MiXCR and lists one record per CDR3 protein. The sample contains 700,000 to 850,000 distinct CDR3 sequences, roughly 40% of which appear only once.

This TCR was sampled from a man aged 18-30 years in good health. The J gene is TRBJ2-2, the V gene TRBV24-1, with TRBD1 identical over 9 bases. Sequenced sample: blood. In nucleotides, the CDR3 is TGTGCCACCCGTGGGACAGGGACCGGGGAGCTGTTTTTT. Its translation: CATRGTGTGELFF.